This T cell receptor (beta chain) derives from a study of cytomegalovirus exposure and HLA in healthy donors. In the case of this clone: Its specificity is not known.

Study-wide results and limits: In vitro assays verified that three CMV-associated chains recognized CMV antigens specifically.

A multiplex PCR was run with 60 Vbeta primers and 13 Jbeta primers. TCRdb's copy holds only in-frame clones and misses some; the assay was immunoSEQ multiplex PCR. This sample has under 150,000 clones, with just under 85% found just once. Trimming removed 8 bases at V and 4 bases at J, with 16 bases between. The CDR3 has 14 residues. Germline loops: CDR1 MNHEY, CDR2 SMNVEV (reference sequence). Sequencing was performed on PBMCs. The origin of this receptor is a boy aged 2 to 9 in good health and CMV-seronegative. The V and J genes are TRBV27 and TRBJ2-3, with unresolved D. The CDR3 loop reads CASSDELGADTQYF. Here the CDR3 DNA reads TGTGCCAGCTCAGACGAGCTAGGTGCAGATACGCAGTATTTT.